This T cell receptor (beta chain) emerged from a study of Graves' ophthalmopathy and Graves' hyperthyroidism. Other autoimmune diseases, uncontrolled infections, pregnancy or lactation ruled patients out of participation. Orbital computed tomography, thyroid ultrasound, TRAb, serum thyroxine and clinical symptoms formed the basis of diagnosis. The CDR3 has 12 residues. Looked up from germline, CDR1 is SGHNT and CDR2 is YENEEA. V lost 5 bases to trimming and J lost 3 bases, with 7 bases between them. Researchers took RNA transcripts and amplified TCR beta CDR3 regions from them. First-round RT-PCR used HTBI primers; second-round multiplex PCR followed. TCRdb used MiXCR to reprocess the multiplex PCR reads, holding one entry per CDR3 protein. The sample carries 200,000 to 300,000 distinct CDR3 sequences, around 42% recorded once.

Material for sequencing was peripheral blood. The chain recombines TRBV11-3 with TRBJ1-1, with unresolved D. The origin of this receptor is an adult man with Graves' ophthalmopathy. The CDR3, as DNA: TGTGCCAGCAGCCCCCCTTACACTGAAGCTTTCTTT. Residues: CASSPPYTEAFF.